This T cell receptor beta chain was recorded in a study of glioma-infiltrating T cells after dendritic cell vaccination. As for the study in general: Monocyte-derived dendritic cells, cultured less than 9 days with IL-4 and GM-CSF, were pulsed with autologous tumor lysate.

The assay was immunoSEQ multiplex PCR, and TCRdb's table has in-frame clones only and misses some. Among tens of thousands of clones listed, around 90% were seen once. Stated time point: after dendritic cell vaccination, including at tumor progression/relapse. The V gene's germline CDR1 is SGHRS and CDR2 YFSETQ. Trimming took 1 base from V and 4 from J; bases not matched to a gene: 5. The CDR3 length is 15 residues. J is TRBJ2-1 and V is TRBV5-1; 7 bases align to TRBD2. Sequenced here: blood, sampled after dendritic cell vaccination. The source of this sequence is a human donor with glioblastoma. CDR3 sequence (DNA): TGCGCCAGCAGCTTGATCGGGGGGTTGTACAATGAGCAGTTCTTC. Protein sequence: CASSLIGGLYNEQFF.